One and the same sample provided the 11 T cell receptor beta chains below, sequenced in a study of blood T cells in healthy people across ages (dated by TCRdb to 2015 to 2017). Library construction relied on 5' RACE. Sequencing was carried out with an Illumina HiSeq 2500. The second PCR ran for about 7 to 11 cycles and used a J-beta primer mix along with a sample-barcoded 5' primer. The public sequencing data were trimmed at Q25 with fastp and processed into clonotypes with MiXCR by TCRdb, which kept only in-frame beta chains. One record per CDR3 amino acid sequence lists the most common genes and DNA. Here the sample has 800,000 to 950,000 distinct CDR3 sequences; 25% to 35% occur a single time. The ten largest clonotypes hold roughly a tenth of the sample. These data also featured in a second study, about T cells of mothers and their children.

The source material was blood. These receptors all stem from a woman in her thirties or forties in good health.

The genes are TRBV20-1 and TRBJ1-5; D is unresolved. The CDR3 is 15 amino acids. CDR1 is DFQATT and CDR2 is SNEGSKA in the germline V gene (reference sequence). Trimming shortened V by 3 bases and J by 6 bases, and 18 bases separated the two germline ends. This chain's CDR3 is CSASMAANGGQPQHF. CDR3 DNA: TGCAGTGCTAGTATGGCGGCTAATGGTGGTCAGCCCCAGCATTTT.

CDR3 protein: CASSHRRGQANYGYTF. DNA for the CDR3: TGTGCCAGCAGCCACCGGCGGGGACAGGCTAACTATGGCTACACCTTC. The chain couples TRBV7-2 to TRBJ1-2, with 8 bases matching TRBD1. V gave up 5 bases and J gave up 0 bases; unmatched junction bases: 8. CDR1 is SGHTA and CDR2 is FQGNSA in the germline V gene. The CDR3 is 16 amino acids.

This clonotype came up many times. The chain carries TRBV11-2 and TRBJ1-1; no reliable D call. Germline CDR1 SGHAT, CDR2 FQNNGV. The CDR3 extends over 14 amino acids. V was shortened by 7 bases and J by 3 bases, with 15 bases between the two germline ends. The CDR3 protein is CASTGRALYTEAFF. The CDR3 DNA follows: TGTGCCAGCACCGGCCGGGCACTATACACTGAAGCTTTCTTT.

The chain uses TRBV20-1 and TRBJ1-4, with D possibly being TRBD1 (5 bases). The length of the CDR3 is 12 residues. In germline, CDR1 is DFQATT, CDR2 SNEGSKA (reference sequence). The CDR3 spells CRARGPRDELFF. The CDR3 coding sequence is TGCAGGGCCCGGGGACCCCGGGATGAACTGTTTTTT.

V and J are TRBV3-1 and TRBJ1-2; 8 bases are shared with TRBD1. Losses at the gene ends were 4 bases for V and 4 bases for J; bases not matched to a gene: 20. Looked up from germline, CDR1 is LGHDT and CDR2 is YNNKEL (reference sequence). There are 19 residues in the CDR3. CDR3 bases: TGTGCCAGCAGCCCTCTCACCCGGGCAGGGGGCGCCGGGGGCTATGGCTACACCTTC. It specifies CASSPLTRAGGAGGYGYTF.

This sequence joins TRBV18 and TRBJ1-1; D is undetermined. The CDR3 runs 14 residues. Germline V gene data show CDR1 as KGHSH and CDR2 as LQKENI. The V end was cut by 4 bases, the J end by 1 base, with 10 bases between. The CDR3: CASSRTHQNTEAFF. The CDR3 nucleotides read TGTGCCAGCTCACGCACTCACCAGAACACTGAAGCTTTCTTT.

This clonotype was counted a few times. This rearrangement joins TRBV7-6 to TRBJ1-1; 8 bases line up with TRBD1. CDR3 length equals 15 residues. Germline CDR1 reads SGHVS; CDR2 reads FNYEAQ. The V gene end was trimmed by 4 bases and the J gene end by 0 bases; junction bases not matched to a gene: 4. The CDR3 region is CASSSQGGMNTEAFF. CDR3 coding DNA: TGTGCCAGCAGCTCACAGGGGGGCATGAACACTGAAGCTTTCTTT.

This clonotype was counted between two and nine times. The genes are TRBV5-1 and TRBJ2-6; possibly TRBD1 for D (6 bases). Trimming stripped 2 bases from V and 4 bases from J, with 16 bases between. CDR3 length equals 17 residues. In germline, CDR1 is SGHRS, CDR2 YFSETQ. The CDR3 loop is CASSFELLGAGANVLTF. CDR3 sequence (DNA): TGCGCCAGCAGCTTTGAGCTTCTGGGGGCCGGGGCCAACGTCCTGACTTTC.

In its sample, this clonotype was seen many times. The chain couples TRBV5-1 to TRBJ1-2; TRBD1 agrees at 9 bases. V dropped 1 base and J dropped 2; count of bases not matched to a gene: 3. This CDR3 region has 15 residues. In germline, CDR1 is SGHRS, CDR2 YFSETQ. The DNA for the CDR3 is TGCGCCAGCAGCTTGTCCGGGACAGGGAACTATGGCTACACCTTC. Translating gives CASSLSGTGNYGYTF.

The chain employs TRBV20-1 and TRBJ2-2; 9 nucleotides align to TRBD1. The V gene end was trimmed by 6 bases and the J gene end by 4 bases; junction bases not matched to a gene: 9. CDR3 length equals 15 residues. Germline V gene sequence: CDR1 DFQATT, CDR2 SNEGSKA (reference sequence). The CDR3 here is CSASSGTGFTGELFF. The CDR3 DNA reads TGCAGTGCCTCGTCCGGGACAGGGTTCACCGGGGAGCTGTTTTTT.

The gene calls are TRBV18 and TRBJ2-1, with TRBD2 matching over 8 bases. Per germline, CDR1 KGHSH and CDR2 LQKENI. Trimming cost V 5 bases and J 9 bases; bases outside gene matches: 3. This CDR3 is built from 12 residues. In DNA form, the CDR3 reads TGTGCCAGCTCAACCGCGGGGGGTGAGCAGTTCTTC. It codes for CASSTAGGEQFF. Using reference TRBV18 and TRBJ2-1 for the parts outside the CDR3, the full variable domain is NAGVMQNPRHLVRRRGQEARLRCSPMKGHSHVYWYRQLPEEGLKFMVYLQKENIIDESGMPKERFSAEFPKEGPSILRIQQVVRGDSAAYFCASSTAGGEQFFGPGTRLTVL.